The 20 T cell receptor beta chains reported below all come from one sample, sequenced in a study of CD8 T cells in Susac syndrome (dated by TCRdb to the late 2010s). Libraries were built with the immunoSEQ multiplex PCR assay. RNA was extracted using the RNeasy kit, and roughly 0.5 to 1 microgram was reverse transcribed with random hexamers. The public reads were quality trimmed at Q25 with fastp and then assembled into clones with MiXCR by TCRdb, keeping productive beta chains. Records with the same CDR3 protein are collapsed into one entry carrying the most frequent genes and DNA. Here the sample has 130,000 to 150,000 distinct CDR3 sequences; approximately 93% occur a single time. 0.07% to 0.1% of the sample rests with the top ten. Sample: CD4+ T cells from PBMCs. These receptors came from a human donor in good health.

This clonotype came up once. This chain connects TRBV5-1 to TRBJ2-6; 8 bases are shared with TRBD1. The CDR3 has 18 amino acids. The V gene's germline CDR1 is SGHRS and CDR2 YFSETQ. The trim removed 0 bases at V and 5 bases at J, leaving 10 bases unmatched. The CDR3 nucleotides read TGCGCCAGCAGCTTGGAACATCTTTCAGGGGGCCGGGCCAACGTCCTGACTTTC. It is translated as CASSLEHLSGGRANVLTF.

V usage is TRBV24-1 and J usage is TRBJ1-2; 8 bases are a match to TRBD1. Germline V gives CDR1 KGHDR, CDR2 SFDVKD. The CDR3 consists of 13 residues. With 9 bases clipped from V and 0 bases from J, the junction kept 2 bases outside the gene matches. Here the CDR3 DNA reads TGTGCCACCCAGGACAGGGCTAACTATGGCTACACCTTC. The encoded protein is CATQDRANYGYTF.

The V call is TRBV25-1, the J call TRBJ2-6; TRBD2 agrees at 9 bases. Germline values: CDR1 MGHDK, CDR2 SYGVNS. The trim removed 6 bases at V and 0 bases at J, leaving 3 bases unmatched. The CDR3 totals 16 residues. The CDR3 here is CASRETSGSGANVLTF. In nucleotides, the CDR3 is TGTGCCAGCAGAGAGACTAGCGGCTCTGGGGCCAACGTCCTGACTTTC.

V gene TRBV2 combines with J gene TRBJ2-5; 7 bases fit TRBD1. Per germline, CDR1 SNHLY and CDR2 FYNNEI. The V gene end was trimmed by 6 bases and the J gene end by 2 bases; junction bases not matched to a gene: 9. This CDR3 has 15 residues. The CDR3 loop is CASRDHFRGQETQYF. The CDR3 DNA follows: TGTGCCAGCAGAGATCATTTCAGGGGGCAAGAGACCCAGTACTTC.

This sequence joins TRBV27 and TRBJ2-2; D possibly matches TRBD1 or TRBD2 (6 bases each). Germline V gene data show CDR1 as MNHEY and CDR2 as SMNVEV (reference sequence). The CDR3 loop spans 13 amino acids. V was cut by 3 bases and J by 6 bases, with 8 bases left in between. The chain's CDR3 is CASSLGGSGELFF. CDR3 sequence (DNA): TGTGCCAGCAGTTTGGGGGGCTCCGGGGAGCTGTTTTTT.

The rearrangement joins TRBV21-1 to TRBJ2-4. TRBV21-1 is termed a pseudogene. The length of the CDR3 is 17 residues. CDR3 DNA sequence: TGTGCCAGCAGCAAAGCACGGAGATCCCTAGCCAAAAACATTCAGTACTTC. Amino acids: CASSKARRSLAKNIQYF.

The chain combines TRBV9 with TRBJ2-1; unclear D gene. The CDR3 runs to 15 residues. V lost 0 bases to trimming and J lost 2 bases, with 9 bases between them. Germline V gene sequence: CDR1 SGDLS, CDR2 YYNGEE. CDR3 bases: TGTGCCAGCAGCGTAGTTGGCGGCACCTACAATGAGCAGTTCTTC. It specifies CASSVVGGTYNEQFF.

The V and J genes are TRBV6-6 and TRBJ1-1; no clear D gene. Trimming removed 5 bases from V and 10 bases from J, with 17 bases in between. The germline V gene has CDR1 MNHNY and CDR2 SVGAGI (reference sequence). The CDR3 runs 13 residues. The chain's CDR3 is CASSQPGPRGAFF. The CDR3, as DNA: TGTGCCAGCAGTCAACCCGGACCTCGCGGAGCTTTCTTT.

The V call is TRBV4-2, the J call TRBJ1-2, with a weak D call TRBD1 (6 bases). CDR3 length: 15 amino acids. Trimming shortened V by 2 bases and J by 4 bases, and 14 bases separated the two germline ends. CDR1 is LGHNA, CDR2 YNFKEQ, per germline. CDR3 nucleotides: TGTGCCAGCAGCCAATCGTCGGACAGCGTCTATGGCTACACCTTC. Protein product: CASSQSSDSVYGYTF.

This sequence joins TRBV7-9 and TRBJ2-7; 10 nucleotides align to TRBD2. Unmatched junction bases numbered 7, after V lost 4 bases and J lost 7 bases. CDR1 is SEHNR and CDR2 is FQNEAQ in the germline V gene (reference sequence). The CDR3 runs to 14 residues. In DNA form, the CDR3 reads TGTGCCAGCAGCTATACTAGCGGGATGGGGGAGCAGTACTTC. This encodes CASSYTSGMGEQYF.

The chain carries TRBV5-6 and TRBJ2-2, with 8 bases aligning to TRBD1. Trimming took 2 bases from V and 0 from J; bases not matched to a gene: 3. The germline V gene encodes CDR1 SGHDT and CDR2 YYEEEE. The CDR3 consists of 16 residues. For the CDR3, the DNA is TGTGCCAGCAGCTTCTCGGGACAGGCGAACACCGGGGAGCTGTTTTTT. Translated, it gives CASSFSGQANTGELFF.

J is TRBJ2-7 and V is TRBV20-1; 9 bases align to TRBD1. Germline trimming cut 1 base from V and 1 base from J; bases unmatched to any gene: 8. The CDR3 totals 16 residues. CDR1 DFQATT and CDR2 SNEGSKA come from the germline V gene (reference sequence). The CDR3 sequence is CSARGPGQGTSYEQYF. In nucleotides, the CDR3 is TGCAGTGCTAGAGGGCCAGGACAGGGGACTTCCTACGAGCAGTACTTC.

This chain uses TRBV2 with TRBJ1-2; D might be TRBD1 (6 bases). Germline V gene lookup returns CDR1 SNHLY and CDR2 FYNNEI. V lost 5 bases, J lost 4 bases, and 14 bases lay in between. The CDR3 spans 14 residues. The CDR3: CASSYRELGYGYTF. The CDR3 region has the DNA TGTGCCAGCAGTTACAGGGAGTTAGGCTATGGCTACACCTTC. Full variable domain (rest looked up from reference TRBV2 and TRBJ1-2): EPEVTQTPSHQVTQMGQEVILRCVPISNHLYFYWYRQILGQKVEFLVSFYNNEISEKSEIFDDQFSVERPDGSNFTLKIRSTKLEDSAMYFCASSYRELGYGYTFGSGTRLTVV.

Comment on this clonotype: At one of its ends the junction is not consistent with the germline gene, which may arise from a read error. The chain carries TRBV23-1 and TRBJ2-3; the D gene could be TRBD1 or TRBD2 (5 bases each). TRBV23-1 is classed as an ORF, of uncertain function. The CDR3 totals 17 residues. The CDR3 coding sequence is TGCGCCAGCAGTCAAATACGGGACGGGAAGCGGCACAGATACGCAGTATTT. The encoded protein is CASSQIRDGKRHRYAVF.

V is TRBV7-9 and J is TRBJ2-3; D is unclear. The CDR3 loop spans 14 amino acids. The germline V gene encodes CDR1 SEHNR and CDR2 FQNEAQ (reference sequence). Trimming took off 6 bases at V and 2 bases at J, with 12 bases between the two ends. This chain's CDR3 is CASRAQLNTDTQYF. The CDR3 bases are TGTGCCAGCAGAGCACAATTGAACACAGATACGCAGTATTTT.

The V gene is TRBV12-3 or TRBV12-4, the J gene TRBJ1-2; D unclear. V was cut by 3 bases and J by 8 bases, with 10 bases left in between. This CDR3 has 12 amino acids. The CDR3 reads CASSFPRRGYTF. For the CDR3, the DNA is TGTGCCAGCAGTTTCCCACGTCGCGGCTACACCTTC.

The V and J genes are TRBV5-1 and TRBJ1-5; TRBD1 matches 9 bases. The CDR3 has 17 amino acids. Germline lookup yields CDR1 SGHRS and CDR2 YFSETQ. The V and J ends lost 4 bases and 0 bases, in that order; junction bases with no gene match: 8. CDR3 in DNA: TGCGCCAGCAGCCCCGGGACAGGGCCGATTAGCAATCAGCCCCAGCATTTT. It translates to CASSPGTGPISNQPQHF. The complete variable domain, with remaining parts taken from reference TRBV5-1 and TRBJ1-5, reads KAGVTQTPRYLIKTRGQQVTLSCSPISGHRSVSWYQQTPGQGLQFLFEYFSETQRNKGNFPGRFSGRQFSNSRSEMNVSTLELGDSALYLCASSPGTGPISNQPQHFGDGTRLSIL.

The chain joins TRBV21-1 to TRBJ2-2; the D call TRBD2 from the table was never checked on the DNA. TRBV21-1 is a pseudogene segment. The CDR3 is 16 residues long. The CDR3 protein is CASSKDGSSNTGELFF. CDR3 in DNA: TGTGCCAGCAGCAAAGATGGGTCCTCTAACACCGGGGAGCTGTTTTTT.

This rearrangement joins TRBV12-3 or TRBV12-4 to TRBJ2-7; D is perhaps TRBD2 (5 bases). Trimming left V 3 bases short and J 6 bases short, with 6 bases between. The CDR3 has 11 amino acids. The CDR3 is CASSFAGEQYF. CDR3 nucleotide sequence: TGTGCCAGCAGTTTCGCGGGCGAGCAGTACTTC.

The genes are TRBV12-3 or TRBV12-4 and TRBJ1-1, with D unclear. Deletions cut 5 bases from V and 5 bases from J, with 6 bases between. The CDR3 length is 11 residues. This CDR3 is CASSPRTEAFF. DNA for the CDR3: TGTGCCAGCAGTCCAAGAACTGAAGCTTTCTTT.